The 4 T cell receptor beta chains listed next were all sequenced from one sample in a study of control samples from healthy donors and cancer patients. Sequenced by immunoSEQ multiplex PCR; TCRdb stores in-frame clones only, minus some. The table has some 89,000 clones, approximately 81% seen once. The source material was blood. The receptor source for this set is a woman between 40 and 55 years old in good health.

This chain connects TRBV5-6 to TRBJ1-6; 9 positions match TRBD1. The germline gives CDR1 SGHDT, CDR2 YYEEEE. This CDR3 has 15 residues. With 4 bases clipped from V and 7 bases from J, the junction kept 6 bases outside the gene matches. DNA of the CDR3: TGTGCCAGCAGCCTAAAAGGACAGGGGAATTCACCCCTCCACTTT. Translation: CASSLKGQGNSPLHF.

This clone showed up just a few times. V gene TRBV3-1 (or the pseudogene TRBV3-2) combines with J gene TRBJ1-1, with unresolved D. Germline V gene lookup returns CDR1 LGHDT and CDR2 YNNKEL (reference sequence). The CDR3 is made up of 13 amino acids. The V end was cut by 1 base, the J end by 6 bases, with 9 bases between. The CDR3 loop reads CASSQGSWAEAFF. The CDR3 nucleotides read TGTGCCAGCAGCCAAGGGTCTTGGGCTGAAGCTTTCTTT.

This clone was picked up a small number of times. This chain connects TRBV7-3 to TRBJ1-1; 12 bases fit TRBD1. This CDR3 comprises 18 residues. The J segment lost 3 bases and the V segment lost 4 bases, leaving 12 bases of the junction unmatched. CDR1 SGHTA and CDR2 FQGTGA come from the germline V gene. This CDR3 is CASSYQPGTGGWYTEAFF. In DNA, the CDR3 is TGTGCCAGCAGCTACCAACCCGGGACAGGGGGCTGGTACACTGAAGCTTTCTTT.

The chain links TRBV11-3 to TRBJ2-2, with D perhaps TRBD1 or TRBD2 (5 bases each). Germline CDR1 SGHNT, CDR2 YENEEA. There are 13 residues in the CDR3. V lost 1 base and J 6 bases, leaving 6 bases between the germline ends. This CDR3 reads CASSLVGAGELFF. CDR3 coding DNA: TGTGCCAGCAGCTTAGTGGGGGCCGGGGAGCTGTTTTTT.